This entry lists 29 T cell receptor beta chains sequenced from one sample in a study of T-cell reconstitution after alpha-beta-depleted transplantation in children. Unique molecular identifiers were incorporated into the prepared TCRbeta library. From the PCR reads, TCRdb called clonotypes with MiXCR, one entry per CDR3 protein. Of just over 950,000 distinct CDR3 sequences listed, about 29% are singletons. The sample here was PBMCs, mostly from graft donor cells, taken 360 days after TCRalphabeta/CD19-depleted stem cell transplant. These receptors all stem from a boy less than two years old who had a stem cell transplant for SCID, so the T cells may come from the graft donor.

The CDR3: CASSLGLADLNEKLFF. In DNA, the CDR3 is TGTGCCAGCAGCTTAGGACTTGCGGACCTCAATGAAAAACTGTTTTTT. V and J are TRBV7-9 and TRBJ1-4; D is unresolved. Germline V gives CDR1 SEHNR, CDR2 FQNEAQ (reference sequence). The CDR3 runs 16 residues. Trimming cost V 1 base and J 5 bases, with 14 bases left between them.

The rearrangement joins TRBV7-8 to TRBJ1-1, with D possibly being TRBD1 (5 bases). CDR3 length: 14 amino acids. Germline loops: CDR1 SGHVS, CDR2 FQNEAQ. The V end lost 6 bases, the J end lost 3 bases, and 14 bases lay between the germline ends. CDR3 nucleotide sequence: TGTGCCAGCAGTCGGGGGTTTAAGGACACTGAAGCTTTCTTT. Translated: CASSRGFKDTEAFF.

This clonotype was counted between two and nine times. V usage is TRBV7-9 and J usage is TRBJ2-1; TRBD1 aligns across 11 bases. CDR3 size: 11 residues. V trimming: 5 bases; J trimming: 16 bases; junction bases outside the gene matches: 4. Germline V CDR1 and CDR2: SEHNR, FQNEAQ (reference sequence). CDR3 DNA sequence: TGTGCCAGCAGCCCGGGACAGGGGGTTTTCTTC. Encoded protein: CASSPGQGVFF.

This clonotype was counted between two and nine times. The chain recombines TRBV6-2 or TRBV6-3 with TRBJ1-1; no clear D. The CDR3 length is 11 residues. Trimming took off 8 bases at V and 5 bases at J, with 9 bases between the two ends. Germline V gene lookup returns CDR1 MNHEY and CDR2 SVGEGT. The CDR3 is CASERGTEAFF. The CDR3 DNA is TGTGCCAGCGAGAGAGGAACTGAAGCTTTCTTT.

V usage is TRBV12-3 or TRBV12-4 and J usage is TRBJ2-7; D unclear. The ends were cut back, 3 bases at V and 2 bases at J, with 5 bases in the middle. This CDR3 has 12 amino acids. The CDR3 spells CASSFIPYEQYF. The CDR3 DNA follows: TGTGCCAGCAGTTTTATCCCCTACGAGCAGTACTTC.

The genes are TRBV12-3 or TRBV12-4 and TRBJ2-7; 9 bases match TRBD1. After removal of 8 bases from V and 5 bases from J, the junction contained 13 bases not matched to a gene. The CDR3 length is 15 residues. CDR3 in amino acids: CASEPSGTGSHEQYF. CDR3 in DNA: TGTGCCAGCGAACCCAGCGGGACAGGGAGTCACGAGCAGTACTTC.

This clonotype has more than one count but fewer than ten. The rearrangement joins TRBV6-1 to TRBJ2-2; weak D call: TRBD1 (6 bases). This CDR3 spans 16 amino acids. The germline CDR1 and CDR2 sequences are MNHNS and SASEGT. Trimming left V 7 bases short and J 5 bases short, with 20 bases between. CDR3 in amino acids: CASTTTGHLETGELFF. The CDR3 DNA is TGTGCCAGCACCACGACGGGACACCTTGAGACCGGGGAGCTGTTTTTT.

Here the CDR3 reads CSARHYINEQYF. The CDR3 DNA reads as TGCAGTGCTAGGCACTACATAAACGAGCAGTACTTC. The V call is TRBV20-1, the J call TRBJ2-7, with D unresolved. Germline V gene data show CDR1 as DFQATT and CDR2 as SNEGSKA (reference sequence). The CDR3 is 12 residues long. Trimming pared 3 bases from V and 5 bases from J, leaving 11 bases between.

Only a few counts were recorded for this clonotype. The chain carries TRBV7-9 and TRBJ2-3; D ambiguous. Germline loops: CDR1 SEHNR, CDR2 FQNEAQ (reference sequence). With 5 bases removed from V and 3 bases from J, the gap between germline ends came to 12 bases. The CDR3 is made up of 14 amino acids. The CDR3 spells CASSDLGSTDTQYF. CDR3 DNA sequence: TGTGCCAGCAGCGACCTTGGATCAACAGATACGCAGTATTTT.

The gene calls are TRBV20-1 and TRBJ2-1; D possibly corresponds to TRBD1 (7 bases). The germline V and J ends were trimmed by 0 bases and 0 bases, with 21 bases remaining between them. This CDR3 comprises 19 residues. CDR1 DFQATT and CDR2 SNEGSKA come from the germline V gene (reference sequence). CDR3 amino acids: CSARDPIRRGDSSYNEQFF. CDR3 coding DNA: TGCAGTGCTAGAGATCCAATAAGGCGCGGGGACAGCTCCTACAATGAGCAGTTCTTC.

This clonotype has just a few counts. The chain links TRBV6-2 or TRBV6-3 to TRBJ2-1, with 8 positions matching TRBD2. This CDR3 has 15 amino acids. CDR1 is MNHEY and CDR2 is SVGEGT in the germline V gene. V dropped 5 bases and J dropped 5; count of bases not matched to a gene: 8. The CDR3 bases are TGTGCCAGCAGTCCCTACAGCGGGGGAAACAATGAGCAGTTCTTC. This translates into CASSPYSGGNNEQFF.

V is TRBV5-1 and J is TRBJ2-7; no definite D call. V lost 2 bases to trimming and J lost 5 bases, with 26 bases between them. Germline V gene sequence: CDR1 SGHRS, CDR2 YFSETQ. The CDR3 sequence is 18 residues long. The chain's CDR3 is CASSLGPQFGLFGNEQYF. In nucleotides, the CDR3 is TGCGCCAGCAGCTTAGGACCGCAATTCGGGCTTTTCGGTAACGAGCAGTACTTC.

The chain joins TRBV20-1 to TRBJ2-5; TRBD2 matches at 9 bases. CDR3 size: 17 residues. V lost 0 bases, J lost 0 bases, and 8 bases stayed unmatched. Germline CDR1 reads DFQATT; CDR2 reads SNEGSKA (reference sequence). The CDR3 region is CSARDTQGGGDQETQYF. CDR3 DNA sequence: TGCAGTGCTAGAGATACACAAGGCGGGGGGGACCAAGAGACCCAGTACTTC.

Only a few counts were recorded for this clonotype. This sequence joins TRBV6-5 and TRBJ2-5, with D possibly TRBD1 on 5 matching bases. This CDR3 has 13 residues. Per germline, CDR1 MNHEY and CDR2 SVGAGI. Trimming removed 2 bases from V and 5 bases from J, with 9 bases in between. CDR3 amino acids: CASSYLKGETQYF. The CDR3 coding sequence is TGTGCCAGCAGTTACCTCAAGGGGGAGACCCAGTACTTC.

The chain employs TRBV6-5 and TRBJ1-6; D gene unclear. CDR1 and CDR2 from the germline V gene are MNHEY and SVGAGI. The CDR3 consists of 17 residues. V was clipped by 1 base and J by 8 bases, with 18 bases between them. The CDR3: CASSYYGVGTPDSPLHF. The CDR3 DNA sequence: TGTGCCAGCAGTTACTACGGGGTAGGAACGCCCGATTCACCCCTCCACTTT.

The chain combines TRBV12-3 or TRBV12-4 with TRBJ2-6; D remains unclear. CDR3 length: 16 residues. V lost 6 bases and J 2 bases, leaving 14 bases between the germline ends. The CDR3, as DNA: TGTGCCAGCAGGGCGTCCTTGGGCACTGGGGCCAACGTCCTGACTTTC. Translation gives CASRASLGTGANVLTF.

This chain joins TRBV24-1 and TRBJ2-2; D is unclear. Germline assignment: CDR1 KGHDR and CDR2 SFDVKD. The CDR3 consists of 13 residues. Trimming removed 7 bases from V and 0 bases from J, with 5 bases in between. The CDR3 spells CATRKTNTGELFF. The CDR3 DNA is TGTGCCACCAGGAAAACGAACACCGGGGAGCTGTTTTTT.

The chain carries TRBV5-1 and TRBJ2-1, with TRBD2 identical over 14 bases. This CDR3 is 16 amino acids long. The junction had 2 bases not matched to a gene; V was cut back by 3 bases and J by 3 bases. Germline V gene sequence: CDR1 SGHRS, CDR2 YFSETQ. Written as DNA, the CDR3 is TGCGCCAGCAGCTGGGGACTAGCGGGGGACTACAATGAGCAGTTCTTC. It specifies CASSWGLAGDYNEQFF.

The V gene is TRBV20-1, the J gene TRBJ2-7; the D is unclear. V lost 3 bases to trimming and J lost 2 bases, with 11 bases between them. Germline-derived CDR1 and CDR2 are DFQATT and SNEGSKA (reference sequence). CDR3 length: 13 amino acids. The CDR3 protein is CSASGPETYEQYF. CDR3 in DNA: TGCAGTGCTAGTGGGCCCGAGACCTACGAGCAGTACTTC.

The chain combines TRBV7-2 with TRBJ2-3, with 8 positions matching TRBD2. The trim removed 4 bases at V and 7 bases at J, leaving 13 bases unmatched. The V gene's germline CDR1 is SGHTA and CDR2 FQGNSA. The CDR3 contains 16 residues. CDR3 sequence reads: CASSSRLAGGPYTQYF. In nucleotides, the CDR3 is TGTGCCAGCAGCTCCCGTCTAGCGGGCGGGCCTTATACGCAGTATTTT.

The genes are TRBV3-1 and TRBJ2-5; 7 bases align to TRBD2. This CDR3 is built from 16 residues. J gave up 2 bases and V 1 base, and 7 bases lay outside the gene matches. Germline loops: CDR1 LGHDT, CDR2 YNNKEL (reference sequence). The CDR3 region has the DNA TGTGCCAGCAGCCAAGTTGGGAGGGGCCCTCAAGAGACCCAGTACTTC. Residues: CASSQVGRGPQETQYF.

The V and J genes are TRBV7-6 and TRBJ2-7; 9 bases fit TRBD2. With V trimmed by 1 base and J by 5 bases, 12 bases remained unmatched. CDR1 is SGHVS and CDR2 is FNYEAQ in the germline V gene. This CDR3 has 17 amino acids. The DNA for the CDR3 is TGTGCCAGCAGCTTAGAAGCGGGGGGCCCGATTTGGGACGAGCAGTACTTC. As protein: CASSLEAGGPIWDEQYF.

The chain employs TRBV3-1 and TRBJ2-6, with D uncertain. The germline CDR1 and CDR2 sequences are LGHDT and YNNKEL (reference sequence). The V end lost 3 bases, the J end lost 8 bases, and 8 bases lay between the germline ends. The CDR3 covers 13 residues. The CDR3 bases are TGTGCCAGCAGCCACCGGGTTTCCAACGTCCTGACTTTC. Residues: CASSHRVSNVLTF.

This clonotype appeared many times. The genes are TRBV28 and TRBJ2-7; D remains ambiguous. The V gene's germline CDR1 is MDHEN and CDR2 SYDVKM. The CDR3 spans 14 residues. Trimming shortened V by 3 bases and J by 0 bases, and 9 bases separated the two germline ends. The CDR3 spells CASSFTGASYEQYF. The CDR3 DNA sequence: TGTGCCAGCAGTTTTACGGGTGCCTCCTACGAGCAGTACTTC.

The V gene is TRBV25-1, the J gene TRBJ1-1; TRBD1 matches 8 bases. With 5 bases clipped from V and 9 bases from J, the junction kept 5 bases outside the gene matches. This CDR3 is built from 12 residues. From germline, CDR1 is MGHDK and CDR2 SYGVNS. The CDR3 DNA is TGTGCCAGCAGTCGCCCAGGGGGCAAAGCTTTCTTT. Translated, it gives CASSRPGGKAFF.

This clonotype was seen repeatedly, ten times or more. V is TRBV12-3 or TRBV12-4 and J is TRBJ2-3, with 7 bases identical to TRBD1. V gave up 6 bases and J gave up 3 bases; unmatched junction bases: 9. This CDR3 has 15 residues. The CDR3 nucleotides are TGTGCCAGCAGGCAGACAGGGCGGTATACAGATACGCAGTATTTT. Translation: CASRQTGRYTDTQYF.

The chain joins TRBV7-7 to TRBJ2-5; 7 positions agree with TRBD2. Per the germline V gene, CDR1 is SSHAT and CDR2 is FNYEAQ (reference sequence). The trim removed 5 bases at V and 2 bases at J, leaving 8 bases unmatched. The CDR3 contains 15 residues. This chain's CDR3 is CASSPWASGQETQYF. The CDR3 nucleotides are TGTGCCAGCAGCCCCTGGGCTAGCGGACAAGAGACCCAGTACTTC.

This clonotype was counted between two and nine times. The gene calls are TRBV7-2 and TRBJ2-5, with 10 bases aligning to TRBD2. The CDR3 runs 14 residues. The V segment lost 5 bases and the J segment 3 bases; nucleotides outside the gene matches: 3. The germline V gene encodes CDR1 SGHTA and CDR2 FQGNSA. The CDR3 DNA follows: TGTGCCAGCAGCGCTGGACTAGCGGAAGAGACCCAGTACTTC. Encoded protein: CASSAGLAEETQYF.

This rearrangement joins TRBV5-1 to TRBJ2-5; D assignment may be TRBD1 or TRBD2 (5 bases each). CDR3 length: 16 residues. With 0 bases removed from V and 5 bases from J, the gap between germline ends came to 17 bases. Germline CDR1 SGHRS, CDR2 YFSETQ. The CDR3 coding sequence is TGCGCCAGCAGCTTGGCGGGGACCCCTTATCGTGAGACCCAGTACTTC. Its translation: CASSLAGTPYRETQYF.